Following are 20 T cell receptor beta chains from one sample sequenced in a study of PD-1 blockade in classical Hodgkin lymphoma. Clones were read by immunoSEQ multiplex PCR, and TCRdb kept only the in-frame ones, dropping some. Here the sample spans over 9,500 clones, roughly 82% being singletons. Time point reported: cycle 4 day 1 (C4D1), after less than seven weeks of nivolumab. Every patient experienced relapse after autologous stem cell transplantation, and brentuximab vedotin exposure varied. The sample here was peripheral blood mononuclear cells (PBMCs), taken before the fourth cycle of nivolumab. The receptors were gathered from a human donor with classical Hodgkin lymphoma.

This chain connects TRBV5-1 to TRBJ1-6; 7 positions match TRBD1. Germline CDR1 is SGHRS and CDR2 is YFSETQ. V trimming: 0 bases; J trimming: 5 bases; junction bases outside the gene matches: 5. This CDR3 is built from 16 residues. CDR3 nucleotides: TGCGCCAGCAGCTTGGCCGGGACAGCAAATAATTCACCCCTCCACTTT. Its protein product is CASSLAGTANNSPLHF.

The genes are TRBV13 and TRBJ1-1; D gene uncertain. This CDR3 region has 14 residues. From germline, CDR1 is PRHDT and CDR2 FYEKMQ (reference sequence). V was clipped by 4 bases and J by 5 bases, with 14 bases between them. The CDR3 sequence: CASSSGHRATEAFF. CDR3 coding DNA: TGTGCCAGCAGCTCAGGTCACAGAGCGACTGAAGCTTTCTTT. Supplemented by reference TRBV13 and TRBJ1-1, the full variable domain reads AAGVIQSPRHLIKEKRETATLKCYPIPRHDTVYWYQQGPGQDPQFLISFYEKMQSDKGSIPDRFSAQQFSDYHSELNMSSLELGDSALYFCASSSGHRATEAFFGQGTRLTVV.

The chain recombines TRBV6-1 with TRBJ1-6; D remains ambiguous. Trimming stripped 8 bases from V and 10 bases from J, with 15 bases between. The CDR3 extends over 13 amino acids. Germline loops: CDR1 MNHNS, CDR2 SASEGT. The chain's CDR3 is CASALQVESPLHF. CDR3 DNA: TGTGCCAGCGCCCTTCAGGTAGAATCACCCCTCCACTTT.

The V call is TRBV28, the J call TRBJ2-7; 7 bases are shared with TRBD1. Trimming cost V 4 bases and J 1 base; bases outside gene matches: 7. The CDR3 is 15 amino acids. The V gene's germline CDR1 is MDHEN and CDR2 SYDVKM. This CDR3 is CASSSRDRESYEQYF. In DNA form, the CDR3 reads TGTGCCAGCAGTTCCCGGGACAGAGAATCCTACGAGCAGTACTTC.

The rearrangement uses TRBV29-1 and TRBJ1-1; D is possibly TRBD1 (5 bases). Trimming pared 0 bases from V and 4 bases from J, leaving 12 bases between. This CDR3 region has 14 residues. Germline assignment: CDR1 SQVTM and CDR2 ANQGSEA. This CDR3 is CSVEDFAGGTEAFF. The CDR3 DNA is TGCAGCGTTGAAGATTTTGCGGGGGGCACTGAAGCTTTCTTT.

This chain joins TRBV7-9 and TRBJ2-7; no clear D. CDR3 length: 15 amino acids. The V end lost 5 bases, the J end lost 2 bases, and 16 bases lay between the germline ends. Germline assignment: CDR1 SEHNR and CDR2 FQNEAQ (reference sequence). Written as DNA, the CDR3 is TGTGCCAGCAGCCTCGACTCCCCCCAAACCTACGAGCAGTACTTC. Residues: CASSLDSPQTYEQYF.

The chain employs TRBV28 and TRBJ2-5; 9 nucleotides agree with TRBD2. The CDR3 is made up of 20 amino acids. Germline-derived CDR1 and CDR2 are MDHEN and SYDVKM. Losses at the gene ends were 6 bases for V and 5 bases for J; bases not matched to a gene: 25. CDR3 loop: CASSPGGRGPNRGLRETQYF. The CDR3 nucleotides are TGTGCCAGCAGCCCTGGCGGGAGGGGGCCCAACAGGGGTTTGAGGGAGACCCAGTACTTC.

This chain joins TRBV6-6 and TRBJ2-4; D remains ambiguous. Trimming cost V 5 bases and J 7 bases, with 12 bases left between them. The CDR3 totals 13 residues. The germline CDR1 and CDR2 sequences are MNHNY and SVGAGI (reference sequence). CDR3 nucleotides: TGTGCCAGCAGTCCCGAACGGAGTAACATTCAGTACTTC. Its translation: CASSPERSNIQYF.

The V and J genes are TRBV27 and TRBJ1-2, with a possible D match to TRBD1 (5 bases). The ends were cut back, 3 bases at V and 0 bases at J, with 20 bases in the middle. Germline assignment: CDR1 MNHEY and CDR2 SMNVEV (reference sequence). The CDR3 loop spans 18 amino acids. CDR3 amino acids: CASSFAGGVLTSNYGYTF. DNA for the CDR3: TGTGCCAGCAGTTTCGCGGGAGGGGTTTTAACCTCTAACTATGGCTACACCTTC.

The chain has TRBV21-1 and TRBJ2-3; TRBD2 reflects the table's D call only, with no check against the DNA. TRBV21-1 has pseudogene status. The CDR3 is 15 residues long. CDR3: CASIPEGGGTDTQYF. The CDR3 nucleotides are TGTGCCAGCATCCCGGAGGGGGGGGGCACAGATACGCAGTATTTT.

The J gene is TRBJ2-3, the V gene TRBV7-8; D is perhaps TRBD1 or TRBD2 (6 bases each). This CDR3 region has 17 residues. Germline assignment: CDR1 SGHVS and CDR2 FQNEAQ. Trimming took 6 bases from V and 1 from J, leaving 20 bases between them. This CDR3 reads CASRRANLGGGTDTQYF. The CDR3 coding sequence is TGTGCCAGCAGGAGGGCGAACCTGGGGGGCGGCACAGATACGCAGTATTTT.

The chain carries TRBV7-9 and TRBJ1-1; D might be TRBD1 (6 bases). CDR1 is SEHNR and CDR2 is FQNEAQ in the germline V gene (reference sequence). This CDR3 has 14 residues. Trimming removed 1 base at V and 7 bases at J, with 13 bases between. CDR3 in amino acids: CASSLVQGPFEAFF. CDR3 nucleotide sequence: TGTGCCAGCAGCTTAGTTCAGGGGCCTTTTGAAGCTTTCTTT.

The chain uses TRBV11-1 and TRBJ1-1; D ambiguous. V shed 6 bases and J shed 1 base, with 9 bases lying between them. In germline, CDR1 is SGHAT, CDR2 FQDESV (reference sequence). The CDR3 has 13 residues. CDR3 protein: CASRRNTNTEAFF. Written as DNA, the CDR3 is TGTGCCAGCAGGAGAAATACGAACACTGAAGCTTTCTTT.

This chain joins TRBV6-5 and TRBJ2-1; TRBD2 might be the D (7 bases). V shed 2 bases and J shed 7 bases, with 15 bases lying between them. The CDR3 is made up of 15 amino acids. The V gene's germline CDR1 is MNHEY and CDR2 SVGAGI. CDR3 sequence (DNA): TGTGCCAGCAGTTACGCAAGCGGGACAAGTAATGAGCAGTTCTTC. Encoded protein: CASSYASGTSNEQFF.

The CDR3 spells CASSWTSSYNEQFF. As DNA, the CDR3 is TGTGCCAGCTCCTGGACTAGCTCCTACAATGAGCAGTTCTTC. The chain carries TRBV27 and TRBJ2-1; TRBD2 matches 7 bases. After removal of 8 bases from V and 0 bases from J, the junction contained 4 bases not matched to a gene. This CDR3 contains 14 residues. Germline CDR1 MNHEY, CDR2 SMNVEV (reference sequence).

The CDR3, as DNA: TGTGCCAGCAGTTACCTTTCCGTCCTGGGGGGCACTGAAGCTTTCTTT. Its protein is CASSYLSVLGGTEAFF. The chain has TRBV6-5 and TRBJ1-1; possibly TRBD1 for D (5 bases). The V and J ends lost 2 bases and 4 bases respectively, with 17 bases between them. CDR3 length: 16 residues. Germline CDR1 reads MNHEY; CDR2 reads SVGAGI.

The rearrangement joins TRBV21-1 to TRBJ2-3; TRBD2, as called in the table, went unchecked against the DNA. TRBV21-1 is a recognized pseudogene. The CDR3 has 17 amino acids. CDR3 protein: CASSKIGLAGRTDTQYF. For the CDR3, the DNA is TGTGCCAGCAGCAAAATTGGACTAGCGGGACGCACAGATACGCAGTATTTT.

The chain combines TRBV27 with TRBJ2-7, with D perhaps matching TRBD1 (5 bases). V was clipped by 6 bases and J by 3 bases, with 15 bases between them. This CDR3 spans 14 amino acids. Germline V gene sequence: CDR1 MNHEY, CDR2 SMNVEV (reference sequence). The CDR3 is CASSSYGQGYEQYF. CDR3 bases: TGTGCCAGCAGCAGCTACGGGCAGGGCTACGAGCAGTACTTC.

J is TRBJ1-6 and V is TRBV7-3; the match to TRBD1 covers 7 bases. The J segment lost 6 bases and the V segment lost 6 bases, leaving 11 bases of the junction unmatched. Per the germline V gene, CDR1 is SGHTA and CDR2 is FQGTGA. The CDR3 sequence is 16 residues long. The CDR3 DNA sequence: TGTGCCAGCAGTCGCGGACAGGCCGGTTCTAATTCACCCCTCCACTTT. It is translated as CASSRGQAGSNSPLHF.

The CDR3 nucleotides are TGCGCCAGCAGCCCGATAGCGGGGGGACACACAGATACGCAGTATTTT. Encoded protein: CASSPIAGGHTDTQYF. V and J are TRBV5-1 and TRBJ2-3; 10 nucleotides agree with TRBD2. The germline V gene has CDR1 SGHRS and CDR2 YFSETQ. The CDR3 length is 16 residues. Unmatched junction bases numbered 7, after V lost 4 bases and J lost 2 bases.